This TCR beta chain is from a study of immune evolution from preneoplasia to lung adenocarcinoma. Sequenced by immunoSEQ multiplex PCR; TCRdb stores in-frame clones only, minus some. The sample has 9,500 to 15,000 clones; over 65% are singletons. The CDR3 extends over 14 amino acids. Germline CDR1 is GTSNPN and CDR2 is SVGIG (reference sequence). V lost 3 bases and J lost 1, with 12 bases in between. V usage is TRBV30 and J usage is TRBJ2-5; D may be TRBD2 (5 bases). This sequence was found in a person aged 45-69 years with lung adenocarcinoma. Sequencing was carried out using FFPE tissue from an adenomatous hyperplasia lung lesion. Subset reported: atypical adenomatous hyperplasia (AAH), lung preneoplasia. The CDR3 bases are TGTGCCTGGAGCGACGGACTGGTCCAAGAGACCCAGTACTTC. This encodes CAWSDGLVQETQYF.